The 13 T cell receptor beta chains listed next were all sequenced from one sample in a study of blood T cells in healthy people across ages. Sample-barcoded 5' priming and a J-beta primer mix drove a second PCR of about 6 to 12 cycles. TCRdb redid the calling of the 5' RACE reads with MiXCR, one entry per CDR3 protein. The table includes approximately 580,000 distinct CDR3 sequences, under 30% detected once. This same sample was also part of a study on T cells of mothers and their children.

The sample comprised blood. The receptors stem from a boy aged 5-17 years in good health.

The chain uses TRBV19 and TRBJ2-2; D perhaps matches TRBD2 (6 bases). Germline loops: CDR1 LNHDA, CDR2 SQIVND (reference sequence). Trimming cost V 8 bases and J 7 bases, with 8 bases left between them. This CDR3 contains 11 residues. DNA for the CDR3: TGTGCCAGTGGAGGGTACGGGGAGCTGTTTTTT. The encoded protein is CASGGYGELFF.

This clonotype was counted only a few times. DNA for the CDR3: TGTGCCAGCAGCTTATATGGGGGGGGATATACTAATGAAAAACTGTTTTTT. Its translation: CASSLYGGGYTNEKLFF. The chain has TRBV7-8 and TRBJ1-4, with D perhaps TRBD1 (5 bases). V was shortened by 2 bases and J by 2 bases, with 15 bases between the two germline ends. The germline CDR1 and CDR2 sequences are SGHVS and FQNEAQ. This CDR3 has 17 residues.

The gene calls are TRBV3-1 and TRBJ2-2; D unresolved. This CDR3 comprises 16 residues. V gave up 3 bases and J gave up 0 bases, with 11 bases separating them. Germline CDR1 LGHDT, CDR2 YNNKEL (reference sequence). The CDR3 region has the DNA TGTGCCAGCAGCCATAGATCACCCGCGAACACCGGGGAGCTGTTTTTT. The encoded protein is CASSHRSPANTGELFF.

This clonotype turned up a few times. The chain links TRBV7-2 to TRBJ2-6, with TRBD2 matching over 8 bases. The CDR3 runs to 16 residues. With 3 bases clipped from V and 3 bases from J, the junction kept 4 bases outside the gene matches. Germline V gene data show CDR1 as SGHTA and CDR2 as FQGNSA. CDR3 bases: TGTGCCAGCAGCTTCTTAGCGGGGCTTGGGGCCAACGTCCTGACTTTC. It encodes CASSFLAGLGANVLTF.

This clonotype was recorded a few times. The rearrangement joins TRBV25-1 to TRBJ2-1; 9 bases match TRBD2. V gave up 4 bases and J gave up 7 bases; unmatched junction bases: 14. The CDR3 is 17 residues long. Germline values: CDR1 MGHDK, CDR2 SYGVNS. The CDR3 region is CASSAERLAGAPNEQFF. CDR3 in DNA: TGTGCCAGCAGTGCCGAGAGATTAGCGGGGGCACCGAATGAGCAGTTCTTC.

J is TRBJ2-3 and V is TRBV20-1; 8 bases line up with TRBD2. The CDR3 has 16 amino acids. Trimming cost V 3 bases and J 3 bases; bases outside gene matches: 11. Germline V gene sequence: CDR1 DFQATT, CDR2 SNEGSKA (reference sequence). DNA of the CDR3: TGCAGTGCTAGGAGGGCAGGACTAGCATCTACAGATACGCAGTATTTT. Its protein product is CSARRAGLASTDTQYF.

The chain uses TRBV18 and TRBJ1-4, with D perhaps TRBD1 (6 bases). Trimming took off 2 bases at V and 8 bases at J, with 15 bases between the two ends. CDR3 length: 15 amino acids. Germline CDR1 is KGHSH and CDR2 is LQKENI. CDR3 loop: CASSPGGPSSEKLFF. CDR3 sequence (DNA): TGTGCCAGCTCACCAGGGGGGCCCTCGAGCGAAAAACTGTTTTTT.

This chain links TRBV25-1 with TRBJ1-2, with a weak D call TRBD1 (6 bases). Germline CDR1 reads MGHDK; CDR2 reads SYGVNS. The CDR3 has 16 amino acids. V lost 5 bases and J lost 2, with 18 bases in between. The DNA of the CDR3 is TGTGCCAGCAGTAGACCTACAGGGAAGAGGAACTATGGCTACACCTTC. As protein: CASSRPTGKRNYGYTF.

J is TRBJ1-4 and V is TRBV7-9; 7 bases are a match to TRBD1. CDR3 length: 16 residues. CDR1 and CDR2 (germline): SEHNR, FQNEAQ (reference sequence). V lost 5 bases, J lost 5 bases, and 11 bases stayed unmatched. CDR3 sequence reads: CASSRGQGNWNEKLFF. The CDR3 DNA is TGTGCCAGCAGCAGGGGGCAGGGCAACTGGAATGAAAAACTGTTTTTT.

In this sample, this clonotype turned up many times. The chain links TRBV7-2 to TRBJ2-1, with TRBD2 matching 9 bases. J lost 10 bases, V lost 1 base, and 8 bases had no gene match. Looked up from germline, CDR1 is SGHTA and CDR2 is FQGNSA. The CDR3 runs to 15 residues. The CDR3 reads CASSLVGTSSDEQFF. Here the CDR3 DNA reads TGTGCCAGCAGCTTAGTGGGGACTAGCAGTGACGAGCAGTTCTTC.

V gene TRBV4-2 combines with J gene TRBJ1-3, with 9 positions matching TRBD1. Germline assignment: CDR1 LGHNA and CDR2 YNFKEQ. Losses at the gene ends were 3 bases for V and 4 bases for J; bases not matched to a gene: 7. This CDR3 comprises 16 residues. This CDR3 reads CASSHIIQGAGNTIYF. The CDR3 DNA sequence: TGTGCCAGCAGCCATATCATACAGGGGGCAGGAAACACCATATATTTT.

There are a few counts of this clonotype. The genes are TRBV20-1 and TRBJ2-7, with TRBD2 as a possible D gene (6 bases). V was trimmed by 5 bases and J by 5 bases, leaving 13 bases between them. CDR3 length: 12 residues. CDR1 is DFQATT, CDR2 SNEGSKA, per germline (reference sequence). The CDR3 sequence: CSAQRTGDEQYF. CDR3 DNA sequence: TGCAGTGCTCAAAGGACGGGAGACGAGCAGTACTTC.

The chain combines TRBV18 with TRBJ2-5, with 7 bases identical to TRBD2. Matching the DNA end better, TRBJ2-7 makes the J call doubtful. Germline loops: CDR1 KGHSH, CDR2 LQKENI. The CDR3 totals 13 residues. The CDR3 DNA sequence: TGTGCCAGCTCACCACTTGGGGAGGGCGAGCAGTACTTC. Protein sequence: CASSPLGEGEQYF.